The subject of this entry is one T cell receptor (beta chain). Its cognate antigen has yet to be identified. At one of its ends the junction is not consistent with the germline gene, which may arise from a read error. Library preparation employed 5' RACE. Sequencing was performed on an Illumina HiSeq 2500. A second 7 to 11 cycle PCR used a sample-barcoded 5' primer and a J-beta primer mix. Each TCR beta cDNA molecule received a unique molecular identifier from a template-switch 5' adaptor carrying 12 random nucleotides. Each sample yielded at least 3 million CDR3-containing paired-end reads. First-strand cDNA was synthesized from all RNA with the Mint cDNA synthesis kit, primed by a TRBC-specific oligonucleotide. Following uracil-DNA glycosylase treatment, all cDNA underwent a first 18-cycle PCR with the universal primers M1SS and BC2_uni_R. Under the source paper's analysis protocol: For normalization, 1 million high-quality reads were randomly selected from each sample, with every read carrying a distinct molecular identifier. Instead of being binned into consensus sequences, reads with shared molecular identifiers were discarded. MiTCR, run with a Q25 quality threshold and the strictest error-elimination algorithm, handled CDR3 identification, clonotype clustering and error correction. A nonparametric unseen species model using Euler transformation provided a lower-bound estimate of total TCR beta diversity. The raw public data were reprocessed by TCRdb itself: fastp quality trimming at Q25, MiXCR clonotype calling, in-frame beta chains only. Identical CDR3 proteins give one entry, which carries the most common genes and DNA. TCRdb, not the original authors, processed these V and J calls. Counted in this sample were about 680,000 distinct CDR3 sequences; around 45% of them appeared once. The biggest ten clones account for about 32% of the sample.

The donors were roughly 39 Caucasian individuals from Russia, aged 6 to 90 years, who were systemically healthy. Each donor gave about 9.8 milliliters of peripheral blood, drawn into EDTA-treated Vacutainer tubes. Ficoll-Paque density-gradient centrifugation was used to isolate PBMCs, with at least 6.5 million obtained per sample. Total RNA, at least 6 micrograms per sample, was extracted from PBMCs with Trizol reagent. The percentages of naive CD45RAhigh/CD27high T cells were determined by flow cytometry on a PBMC aliquot from every donor. This sample was taken from a study of blood T cells in healthy people across ages (dated by TCRdb to between 2015 and 2016). In terms of the full investigation: Template switching captured roughly one uniquely barcoded TCR beta cDNA molecule per two T cells in model experiments. The study measured age-related changes in TCR beta repertoire diversity using deep sequencing normalized with unique cDNA molecular identifiers. Four age groups were formed from the donors: young (average roughly 16 years), middle-aged (roughly 38), aged (approximately 60) and long-lived (roughly 88). To avoid experimental bias, donors of different ages were randomly spread across the sequencing lanes. For two donors (one aged 18 to 29 and one aged 80 or older), the study analyzed two additional independent replicas of 1 million unique cDNA reads from the same blood draw. What the work shows at the level of the full study, not this receptor alone: The long-lived group showed more naive CD4+ T cells, fewer expanded clones and increased TCR diversity than the aged group, suggesting age selection. A strong correlation was found between observed TCR beta diversity and the percentage of naive T cells measured by flow cytometry. Bulk unsorted PBMC profiling prevented conclusive comparison of naive and antigen-experienced compartments. As age increased, observed TCR beta diversity per million T cells dropped in a roughly linear way, and a significant reduction was already evident by age roughly 40. Estimates of total diversity based on one million sequenced T cells were regarded as lower bounds and as underestimates. Donor CMV infection status was unknown, potentially confounding age-related changes in expanded clonotypes.

Including cysteine and phenylalanine, the CDR3 has 14 amino acids. Left in the record is the CDR3 DNA by itself, 42 bases read in frame from the first base. The germline V gene gives CDR1 as MNHEY and CDR2 as SVGEGT. Specimen: blood. This receptor was obtained from a woman between 55 and 75 years old in good health. The chain is assembled from TRBV6-2 or TRBV6-3 and TRBJ1-1; no confident D gene assignment can be made. The nucleotide sequence reads as follows: TGTGCCAGCAGTTTCGACATCATGAACACTGAGGCTTTCTTT. It codes for CASSFDIMNTEAFF.